Shown below are 4 T cell receptor beta chains from a single sample sequenced in a study of T cell repertoires in cytomegalovirus infection. No antigen is known for these receptors. MiXCR was run by TCRdb on the reads, yielding one entry per CDR3 protein. This table holds approximately 1,000,000 distinct CDR3 sequences, approximately 33% found once. The sequencing here drew on cultured CD8+ T cells from PBMCs, taken from culture after CMV antigen stimulation. The receptors shown here come from a human donor in good health (CMV status not recorded). Some clones in this sample may be carry-over from other donors' samples.

This clonotype was seen ten or more times. This sequence joins TRBV6-5 and TRBJ2-1; 10 positions agree with TRBD2. The J segment lost 5 bases and the V segment lost 6 bases, leaving 7 bases of the junction unmatched. Germline V gives CDR1 MNHEY, CDR2 SVGAGI. This CDR3 spans 15 amino acids. In DNA, the CDR3 is TGTGCCAGCAGCTTCCTAGCGGGGGCCGACAATGAGCAGTTCTTC. Protein: CASSFLAGADNEQFF.

The chain couples TRBV7-6 to TRBJ1-1, with D maybe TRBD1 (6 bases). The CDR3 runs to 15 residues. Trimming took off 1 base at V and 3 bases at J, with 12 bases between the two ends. Germline V gene sequence: CDR1 SGHVS, CDR2 FNYEAQ. In nucleotides, the CDR3 is TGTGCCAGCAGCTTAGACCGAACAGGGTACACTGAAGCTTTCTTT. Translating it yields CASSLDRTGYTEAFF.

This clonotype was recorded a few times. This chain connects TRBV27 to TRBJ1-1; D possibly corresponds to TRBD1 (5 bases). The germline V gene has CDR1 MNHEY and CDR2 SMNVEV (reference sequence). There are 15 residues in the CDR3. V was clipped by 5 bases and J by 4 bases, with 17 bases between them. DNA for the CDR3: TGTGCCAGCAGTATCTCCGGGGCCCTGGGCACTGAAGCTTTCTTT. This encodes CASSISGALGTEAFF.

In its sample, this clonotype was seen many times. The chain links TRBV7-9 to TRBJ1-1; D may be TRBD1 (6 bases). V was shortened by 5 bases and J by 0 bases, with 10 bases between the two germline ends. Looked up from germline, CDR1 is SEHNR and CDR2 is FQNEAQ (reference sequence). This CDR3 is built from 14 residues. The CDR3 loop reads CASSMRGVNTEAFF. The CDR3 coding sequence is TGTGCCAGCAGCATGAGGGGGGTGAACACTGAAGCTTTCTTT.